The clone carrying this TCR beta chain was seen just once. Alongside a J-beta primer mix, a sample-barcoded 5' primer served in a second PCR lasting about 6 to 12 cycles. Every cDNA molecule bore a tag from a template-switch adaptor containing 12 random nucleotides. Each CDR3 protein gets one entry after TCRdb re-called the 5' RACE reads with MiXCR. This sample has around 780,000 distinct CDR3 sequences, with under 30% found just once. This CDR3 region has 14 residues. After removal of 8 bases from V and 5 bases from J, the junction contained 11 bases not matched to a gene. CDR1 and CDR2 from the germline V gene are SGHAT and FQDESV (reference sequence). The sample belongs to a study of blood T cells in healthy people across ages. The sample was also reused in another study, on T cells of mothers and their children.

The sequenced sample was blood. The receptor comes from a boy under 18 in good health. The gene calls are TRBV11-1 and TRBJ1-1; TRBD1 matches 7 bases. The CDR3 DNA reads TGTGCCAGCCACCGGGAGGGGGCAAGAACTGAAGCTTTCTTT. It yields the protein CASHREGARTEAFF. The variable domain in full, with the rest retrieved from reference TRBV11-1 and TRBJ1-1, is EAEVAQSPRYKITEKSQAVAFWCDPISGHATLYWYRQILGQGPELLVQFQDESVVDDSQLPKDRFSAERLKGVDSTLKIQPAELGDSAMYLCASHREGARTEAFFGQGTRLTVV.